The clone carrying this T cell receptor beta chain was observed a handful of times. Antigen specificity is unknown. There are 14 residues in the CDR3. Germline loops: CDR1 SQVTM, CDR2 ANQGSEA. V shed 6 bases and J 5 bases; nucleotides not matched to a gene: 6. Unique molecular identifiers were used in preparing the TCRbeta library. In TCRdb, the PCR reads were re-called with MiXCR into one record per CDR3 protein. The data contain 450,000 to 700,000 distinct CDR3 sequences, 25% to 30% of them seen just once; the ten biggest clones take up 35% to 40%. This entry belongs to a study of T-cell reconstitution after alpha-beta-depleted transplantation in children. The study's findings and limits: T-cell counts and diversity at one year post-transplant came mainly from newly produced T cells. Some patients owed their high day-60 TCRbeta diversity to surviving recipient T cells and thymic progenitors. Alpha-beta T cells present about two months after transplant were reported to originate from several hundred expanded graft clones.

Sequencing used PBMCs, obtained before TCRalphabeta/CD19-depleted stem cell transplant. This clonotype originated in a boy under two years old with Wiskott-Aldrich syndrome, due to receive a stem cell transplant. The chain links TRBV29-1 to TRBJ2-1; TRBD2 agrees at 11 bases. The DNA for the CDR3 is TGCAGCGTCTCACTAGCGGGAGTTGACAATGAGCAGTTCTTC. It specifies CSVSLAGVDNEQFF.